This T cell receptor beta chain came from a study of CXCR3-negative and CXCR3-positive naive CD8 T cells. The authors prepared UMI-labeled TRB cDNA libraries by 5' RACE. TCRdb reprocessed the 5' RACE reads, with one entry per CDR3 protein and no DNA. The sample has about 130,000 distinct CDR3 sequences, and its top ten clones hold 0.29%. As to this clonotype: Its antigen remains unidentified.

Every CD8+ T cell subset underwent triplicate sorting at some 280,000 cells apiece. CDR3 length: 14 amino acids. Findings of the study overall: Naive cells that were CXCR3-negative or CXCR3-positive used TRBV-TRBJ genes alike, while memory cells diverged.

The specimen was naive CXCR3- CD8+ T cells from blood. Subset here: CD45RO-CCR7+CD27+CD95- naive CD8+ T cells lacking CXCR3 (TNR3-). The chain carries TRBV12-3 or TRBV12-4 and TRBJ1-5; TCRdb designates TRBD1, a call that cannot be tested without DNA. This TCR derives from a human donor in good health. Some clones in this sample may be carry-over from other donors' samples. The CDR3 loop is CASSLEGQDQPQHF.